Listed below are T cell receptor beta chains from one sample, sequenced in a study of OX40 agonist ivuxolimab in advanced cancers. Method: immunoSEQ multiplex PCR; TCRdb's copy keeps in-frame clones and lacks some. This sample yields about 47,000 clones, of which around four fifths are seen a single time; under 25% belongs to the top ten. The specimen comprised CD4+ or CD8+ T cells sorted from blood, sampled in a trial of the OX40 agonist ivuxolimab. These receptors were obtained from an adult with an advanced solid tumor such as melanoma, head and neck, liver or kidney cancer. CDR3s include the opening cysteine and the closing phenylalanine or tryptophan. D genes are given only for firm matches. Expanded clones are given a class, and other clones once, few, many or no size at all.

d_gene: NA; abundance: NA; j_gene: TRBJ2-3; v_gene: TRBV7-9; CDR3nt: TGTGCCAGCAGCCCCGAGGGAAGGGGCACAGATACGCAGTATTTT; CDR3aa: CASSPEGRGTDTQYF
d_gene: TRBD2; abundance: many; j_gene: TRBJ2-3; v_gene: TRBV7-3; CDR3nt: TGTGCCAGCAGCTTAGGGCTAGCGGGAAGCACAGATACGCAGTATTTT; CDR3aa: CASSLGLAGSTDTQYF
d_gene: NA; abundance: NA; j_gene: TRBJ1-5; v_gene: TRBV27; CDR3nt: TGTGCCAGCAGGCCCGGGACAAGCAATCAGCCCCAGCATTTT; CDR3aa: CASRPGTSNQPQHF
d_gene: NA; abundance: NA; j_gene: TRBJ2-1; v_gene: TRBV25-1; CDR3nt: TGTGCCAGCTCCCTTATGGCCTACAATGAGCAGTTCTTC; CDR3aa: CASSLMAYNEQFF
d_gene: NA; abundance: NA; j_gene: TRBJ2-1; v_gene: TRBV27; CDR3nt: TGTGCCAGCAGCTTTAGTCCCTACAATGAGCAGTTCTTC; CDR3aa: CASSFSPYNEQFF
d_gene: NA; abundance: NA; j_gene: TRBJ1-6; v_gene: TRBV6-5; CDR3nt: TGTGCCAGCAGTTACGTACTGGAGAATTCACCCCTCCACTTT; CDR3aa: CASSYVLENSPLHF
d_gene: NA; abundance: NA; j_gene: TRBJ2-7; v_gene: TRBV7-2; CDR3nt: TGTGCCAGCAGTAGGGGACGAGGAAAGGACGAGCAGTACTTC; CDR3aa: CASSRGRGKDEQYF
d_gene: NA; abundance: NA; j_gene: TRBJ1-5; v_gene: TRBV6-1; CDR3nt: TGTGCCAGCAGTGAAGTCCAGGGAAGCAATCAGCCCCAGCATTTT; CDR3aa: CASSEVQGSNQPQHF
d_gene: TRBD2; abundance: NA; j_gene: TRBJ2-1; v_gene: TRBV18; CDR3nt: TGTGCCAGCTCACCATCTCCGGGAGGGCATTCCTACAATGAGCAGTTCTTC; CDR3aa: CASSPSPGGHSYNEQFF
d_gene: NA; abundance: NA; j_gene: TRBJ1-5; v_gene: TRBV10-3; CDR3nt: TGTGCCACGGCGGGGGAAGGGATTTATCAGCCCCAGCATTTT; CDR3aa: CATAGEGIYQPQHF
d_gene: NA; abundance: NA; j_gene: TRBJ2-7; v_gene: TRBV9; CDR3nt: TGTGCCAGCAGCGTAGGAGGGGACTACGAGCAGTACTTC; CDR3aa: CASSVGGDYEQYF
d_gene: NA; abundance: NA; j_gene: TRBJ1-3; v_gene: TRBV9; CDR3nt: TGTGCCAGCAGCGTAGACGGAGGGGTTGGAAACACCATATATTTT; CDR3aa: CASSVDGGVGNTIYF
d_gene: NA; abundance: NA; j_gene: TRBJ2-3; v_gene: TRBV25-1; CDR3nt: TGTGCCAGCAGTGAATACGAGGGGGGGGCAGATACGCAGTATTTT; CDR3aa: CASSEYEGGADTQYF
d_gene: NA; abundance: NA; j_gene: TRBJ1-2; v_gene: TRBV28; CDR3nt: TGTGCCAGCAGTCCCAGGACCTTTAACTATGGCTACACCTTC; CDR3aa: CASSPRTFNYGYTF
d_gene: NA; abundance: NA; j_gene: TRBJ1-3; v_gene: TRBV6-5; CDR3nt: TGTGCCAGCTCGAGGGCCTCGGGAAACACCATATATTTT; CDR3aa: CASSRASGNTIYF
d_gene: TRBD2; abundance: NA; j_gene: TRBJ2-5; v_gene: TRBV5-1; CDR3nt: TGCGCCAGCAGCTTGGGCCAGCGGGGCCAAGAGACCCAGTACTTC; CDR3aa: CASSLGQRGQETQYF
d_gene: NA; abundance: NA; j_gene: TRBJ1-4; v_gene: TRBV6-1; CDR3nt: TGTGCCAGCAGTGAAGCCGAGGGGGTAGCTAATGAAAAACTGTTTTTT; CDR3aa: CASSEAEGVANEKLFF
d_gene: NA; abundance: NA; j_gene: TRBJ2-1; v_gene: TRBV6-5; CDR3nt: TGTGCCAGCACCCCCGCAACTTTTCCCCCCAATGAGCAGTTCTTC; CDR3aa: CASTPATFPPNEQFF
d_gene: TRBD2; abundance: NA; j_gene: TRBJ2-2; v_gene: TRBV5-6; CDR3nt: TGTGCCAGCAGTTGGGGAGGGGCGGCCACCGGGGAGCTGTTTTTT; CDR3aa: CASSWGGAATGELFF
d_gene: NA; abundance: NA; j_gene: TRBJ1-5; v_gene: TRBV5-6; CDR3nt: TGTGCCAGCAGCTTGGCGGGGCGGGCGGCTCAGCCCCAGCATTTT; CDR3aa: CASSLAGRAAQPQHF
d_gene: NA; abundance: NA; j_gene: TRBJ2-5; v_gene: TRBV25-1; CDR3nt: TGTGCCAGCAGGGCCCAAGAGACCCAGTACTTC; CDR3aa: CASRAQETQYF
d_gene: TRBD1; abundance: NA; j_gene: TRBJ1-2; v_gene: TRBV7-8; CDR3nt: TGTGCCAGCAGCCGTACAGGGGGTTTAGCGGTAAACTATGGCTACACCTTC; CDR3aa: CASSRTGGLAVNYGYTF
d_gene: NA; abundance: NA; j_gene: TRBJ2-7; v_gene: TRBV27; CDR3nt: TGTGCCAGCAGGTTACGCGGGGCCTACTACGAGCAGTACTTC; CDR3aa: CASRLRGAYYEQYF
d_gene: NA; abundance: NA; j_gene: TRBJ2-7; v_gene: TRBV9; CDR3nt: TGTGCCAGCAGCGTAGACCCGGGAGTGAGCGAGCAGTACTTC; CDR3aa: CASSVDPGVSEQYF
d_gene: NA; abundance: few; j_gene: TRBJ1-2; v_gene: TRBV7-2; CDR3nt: TGTGCCAGCAGCCCATCCGGGACGGATGGCTACACCTTC; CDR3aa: CASSPSGTDGYTF
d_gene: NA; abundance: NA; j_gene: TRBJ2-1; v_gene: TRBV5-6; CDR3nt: TGTGCCAGCAGCGGTAGGTCAAACAATGAGCAGTTCTTC; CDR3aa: CASSGRSNNEQFF
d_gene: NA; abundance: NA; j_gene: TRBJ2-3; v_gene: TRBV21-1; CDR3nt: TGTGCCAGCAGCGGGGGGGGACAAACAGATACGCAGTATTTT; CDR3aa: CASSGGGQTDTQYF
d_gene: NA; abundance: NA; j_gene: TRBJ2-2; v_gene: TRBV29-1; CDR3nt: TGCAGCGTTGAAGAGAACACCATGAACACCGGGGAGCTGTTTTTT; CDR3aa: CSVEENTMNTGELFF
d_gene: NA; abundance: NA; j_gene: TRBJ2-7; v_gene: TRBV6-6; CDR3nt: TGTGCCAGCAGACCGGACAGCTCCTACGAGCAGTACTTC; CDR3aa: CASRPDSSYEQYF
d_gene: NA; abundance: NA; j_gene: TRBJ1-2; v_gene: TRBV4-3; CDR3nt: TGCGCCAGCAGCCATTCAGGGGACTATGGCTACACCTTC; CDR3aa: CASSHSGDYGYTF
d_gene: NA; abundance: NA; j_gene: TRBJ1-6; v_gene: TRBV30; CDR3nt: TGTGCCTGGATGGGACACCGGAATTCACCCCTCCACTTT; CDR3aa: CAWMGHRNSPLHF
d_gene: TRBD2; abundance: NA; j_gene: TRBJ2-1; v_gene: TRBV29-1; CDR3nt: TGCAGCGGGGCCGGGACTAGCGGGACCGTGGGCTACAATGAGCAGTTCTTC; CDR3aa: CSGAGTSGTVGYNEQFF
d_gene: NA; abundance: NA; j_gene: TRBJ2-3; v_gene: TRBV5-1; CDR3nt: TGCGCCAGCAGCTTGGTTGACATAAGTTCCGGTACAGATACGCAGTATTTT; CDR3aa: CASSLVDISSGTDTQYF